Given below is one T cell receptor beta chain in context. This record comes from a study of control samples from healthy donors and cancer patients. Generated by immunoSEQ multiplex PCR, the TCRdb table keeps only in-frame clones and is missing some. The table records 100,000 to 150,000 clones, around nine tenths of them present only once. V lost 5 bases and J lost 7, with 15 bases in between. Germline CDR1 and CDR2: SGHTA and FQGNSA. The CDR3 has 15 residues. The sequenced sample was blood. This TCR came from a man between 35 and 55 years old in good health. The V call is TRBV7-2, the J call TRBJ1-6; D uncertain. The CDR3 loop reads CASSAFGTVNSPLHF. In DNA, the CDR3 is TGTGCCAGCAGCGCCTTTGGCACAGTCAATTCACCCCTCCACTTT.